Listed below are T cell receptor beta chains from one sample, sequenced in a study of CD8 T cells in ankylosing spondylitis. TCRdb called the 5' RACE reads again in MiXCR, with one record for every CDR3 protein. The sample consists of hundreds of thousands of distinct CDR3 sequences, 10% to 15% of them appearing once. The sequenced material came from blood, either unsorted or a sorted T cell fraction (not recorded which). The source of these receptors is a male donor with ankylosing spondylitis. The CDR3 runs from the conserved cysteine through the conserved F or W. A D gene is named only where the DNA matches it firmly. Clone size is given for some rows only: seen once, a few or many times, or a class if the clone is expanded.

d_gene	abundance	j_gene	v_gene	CDR3nt	CDR3aa
TRBD1	many	TRBJ2-2	TRBV20-1	TGCAGTGCTAGGGGGACAGCATACACCGGGGAGCTGTTTTTT	CSARGTAYTGELFF
.	.	TRBJ2-2	TRBV18	TGTGCCAGCTCACCAATGGACACCGGGGAGCTGTTTTTT	CASSPMDTGELFF
.	.	TRBJ1-1	TRBV7-9	TGTGCCAGCACAAAGGGGGAGGGACCTCCGGCCACTGAAGCTTTCTTT	CASTKGEGPPATEAFF
TRBD1	.	TRBJ1-1	TRBV5-1	TGCGCCAGCAGCCCGGACAGGGGAAGCACTGAAGCTTTCTTT	CASSPDRGSTEAFF
.	.	TRBJ1-2	TRBV5-1	TGCGCCAGCACCTTGGACGGCCAATATGGCTACACCTTC	CASTLDGQYGYTF
TRBD1	few	TRBJ2-2	TRBV5-1	TGCGCCAGCAGCTTTTCCCCAGGGGGCGACACCGGGGAGCTGTTTTTT	CASSFSPGGDTGELFF
.	.	TRBJ2-5	TRBV4-2	TGTGCCAGCAGCCAAGGGTGGGCGGCAGAAGAGACCCAGTACTTC	CASSQGWAAEETQYF
TRBD2	.	TRBJ2-3	TRBV20-1	TGCAGTGCGCACCTAGCGGGGGGGCGTTATTTT	CSAHLAGGRYF
.	few	TRBJ2-5	TRBV18	TGTGCCAGCTCACCATTTACGGGAACGGAAGAGACCCAGTACTTC	CASSPFTGTEETQYF
.	many	TRBJ2-1	TRBV20-1	TGCAGTGCTACGAAAGCAGTCAATGAGCAGTTCTTC	CSATKAVNEQFF
.	many	TRBJ2-3	TRBV7-9	TGTGCCAGCAGCTTATGGGCAGGGCAAGATACGCAGTATTTT	CASSLWAGQDTQYF
TRBD1	many	TRBJ2-2	TRBV29-1	TGCAGCGTTACCAGGGGGCTGATCACCGGGGAGCTGTTTTTT	CSVTRGLITGELFF
.	few	TRBJ2-5	TRBV9	TGTGCCAGCAACCTTCCGGGGGAGGCCCAGTACTTC	CASNLPGEAQYF
TRBD1	.	TRBJ1-1	TRBV20-1	TGCAGTGTCAGGGGGAGGAGCACTGAAGCTTTCTTT	CSVRGRSTEAFF
.	many	TRBJ1-1	TRBV6-5	TGTGCCAGCAGTTGGCCGGGCCGGGGGACTGAAGCTTTCTTT	CASSWPGRGTEAFF
.	many	TRBJ1-1	TRBV10-3	TGTGCCATCAGTGAGATAGAGAGGTACACTGAAGCTTTCTTT	CAISEIERYTEAFF
.	many	TRBJ2-3	TRBV29-1	TGCAGCACCGAGAGGGGGGGCACAGATACGCAGTATTTT	CSTERGGTDTQYF
.	few	TRBJ1-5	TRBV28	TGTGCCAGCAGGAGTTGGGGAAAGGGGTCCCAGCATTTT	CASRSWGKGSQHF
.	.	TRBJ2-5	TRBV5-1	TGCGCCAGCAGCTTGGGACGGCCTAGGGGCGGGGAGACCCAGTACTTC	CASSLGRPRGGETQYF
TRBD2	.	TRBJ2-3	TRBV20-1	TGCAGTGCTACCGATGGACTAGCGGGAGGGGGTGAGAGCACAGATACGCAGTATTTT	CSATDGLAGGGESTDTQYF
.	many	TRBJ1-1	TRBV29-1	TGCAGCGTTGAAGGTACCGGAGGGACTGAAGCTTTCTTT	CSVEGTGGTEAFF
TRBD2	.	TRBJ2-1	TRBV6-1	TGTGCCAGCAGCCGAGCGGGAGGTGGGGCAATCAATGAGCAGTTCTTC	CASSRAGGGAINEQFF
TRBD1	.	TRBJ1-2	TRBV20-1	TGCAGTGCTAGAGACTGGACAGGGAGCTATGTCTACACCTTC	CSARDWTGSYVYTF
TRBD2	few	TRBJ2-1	TRBV20-1	TGCAGTGCTAGGGCGGCTAGCGGGAGGGATGAGCAGTTCTTC	CSARAASGRDEQFF
.	.	TRBJ2-6	TRBV28	TGTGCCAGCAGTAGCAACACTCTCGGGGCCAACGTCCTGACTTTC	CASSSNTLGANVLTF
.	few	TRBJ1-2	TRBV12-3/TRBV12-4	TGTGCCAGCAGTTCCGTTTCGGGCCGCCGGGGTGGCTACACCTTC	CASSSVSGRRGGYTF
.	.	TRBJ2-1	TRBV5-6	TGTGCCAGCAGCTTGGAGGGTTCCGGGTCGGGAATATACAATGAGCAGTTCTTC	CASSLEGSGSGIYNEQFF
TRBD2	.	TRBJ2-3	TRBV6-1	TGTGCCAGCAGTCAAGCGGGGGGAGGCACAGATACGCAGTATTTT	CASSQAGGGTDTQYF
.	.	TRBJ2-7	TRBV7-2	TGTGCCAGCAGCCCCTATCCTTACTACGAGCAGTACTTC	CASSPYPYYEQYF
.	many	TRBJ1-1	TRBV5-1	TGCGCCAGCAGCTTGGGGGTATGGACTGAAGCTTTCTTT	CASSLGVWTEAFF
.	few	TRBJ1-1	TRBV7-2	TGTGCCAGCAGCGTGCAAGGCCAGGCCTGGAACACTGAAGCTTTCTTT	CASSVQGQAWNTEAFF
.	few	TRBJ1-4	TRBV9	TGTGCCAGCAGCGTAGGATCGGTACCTAATGAAAAACTGTTTTTT	CASSVGSVPNEKLFF
.	few	TRBJ2-7	TRBV15	TGTGCCACCAGCAGAGGGTCGGACAGCTACGAGCAGTACTTC	CATSRGSDSYEQYF
.	.	TRBJ2-7	TRBV6-6	TGTGCCACTACAGGGAACAGGTACGAGCAGTACTTC	CATTGNRYEQYF
.	.	TRBJ2-7	TRBV28	TGTGCCAGCCAAGGGACAATCTACGAGCAGTACTTC	CASQGTIYEQYF